A selection of T cell receptor beta chains follows, all from one sample in a study of a mutant IDH1 vaccine in newly diagnosed glioma. Their antigen targets remain unknown. Data came from immunoSEQ multiplex PCR; TCRdb stores just in-frame clones and leaves some out. Among tens of thousands of clones, 91% were seen once, and the ten largest hold approximately 0.58%. Sequencing was performed on PBMCs, taken from a glioma patient whose treatment included an IDH1 peptide vaccine. These receptors came from a woman aged 45-60 years with glioma. Each CDR3 is given with its conserved first and last residue. A D gene is named only where the DNA matches it firmly. Expanded clones get a size class; other rows say once, few or many, or leave the size out.

d_gene	v_gene	abundance	j_gene	CDR3nt	CDR3aa
NA	TRBV7-2	NA	TRBJ2-1	TGTGCCAGCAGCTTAGCACCCGAGCCCTACAATGAGCAGTTCTTC	CASSLAPEPYNEQFF
NA	TRBV5-1	NA	TRBJ2-7	TGCGCCAGCAGCACACTACAGGGGACTTCCTACGAGCAGTACTTC	CASSTLQGTSYEQYF
NA	TRBV12-5	NA	TRBJ2-4	TGTGCTAGTGGTTTGGGGCAGGGGGCCAAAAACATTCAGTACTTC	CASGLGQGAKNIQYF
TRBD1	TRBV7-8	NA	TRBJ2-7	TGTGCCAGCAGCACTTATGGGACAGACTACGAGCAGTACTTC	CASSTYGTDYEQYF
NA	TRBV5-6	NA	TRBJ2-7	TGTGCCAGCAGCTTGGCCGGGACAAGGAGCTCCTACGAGCAGTACTTC	CASSLAGTRSSYEQYF
NA	TRBV19	NA	TRBJ1-6	TGTGCCAGTAGTAGCGGGGACAATTGGACTAATTCACCCCTCCACTTT	CASSSGDNWTNSPLHF
NA	TRBV5-4	NA	TRBJ2-3	TGTGCCAGCAGCGCCCCCCCTCCGACAGATACGCAGTATTTT	CASSAPPPTDTQYF
NA	TRBV27	NA	TRBJ1-2	TGTGCCAGCAGGGGGTACGACAGTAATGGCTACACCTTC	CASRGYDSNGYTF
NA	TRBV11-2	NA	TRBJ2-3	TGTGCCAGCAGCCATGGGGCAGATACGCAGTATTTT	CASSHGADTQYF
NA	TRBV19	NA	TRBJ2-3	TGTGCCAGTAGTATACAAGGGGCAGGGCGAACAGATACGCAGTATTTT	CASSIQGAGRTDTQYF
NA	TRBV27	NA	TRBJ2-7	TGTGCCAGCAGTCCTCAGGTTACCTCCTACGAGCAGTACTTC	CASSPQVTSYEQYF
TRBD2	TRBV27	once	TRBJ2-2	TGTGCCAGCAGTTTAGGACTAGCGGGAGGGTACACCGGGGAGCTGTTTTTT	CASSLGLAGGYTGELFF
TRBD1	TRBV2	NA	TRBJ2-1	TGTGCCAGCAGCCACGACAGGGAAGGTCAGTTCTTC	CASSHDREGQFF
TRBD1	TRBV5-5	NA	TRBJ1-2	TGTGCCAGCAGCTCCGCGGGGACAGGGGGTGTTTATGGCTACACCTTC	CASSSAGTGGVYGYTF
NA	TRBV5-1	NA	TRBJ2-1	TGCGCCAGCAGCTTGTCCGGGGATGAGCAGTTCTTC	CASSLSGDEQFF
NA	TRBV2	NA	TRBJ1-1	TGTGCCAGCGGAGTGACAAGCGAAGCTTTCTTT	CASGVTSEAFF
TRBD1	TRBV19	medium-sized	TRBJ1-5	TGTGCCAGTAGTATCGGGACAGGGCATAGCAATCAGCCCCAGCATTTT	CASSIGTGHSNQPQHF
TRBD1	TRBV4-1	NA	TRBJ1-2	TGCGCCACCCAAAGGACAGGGGGCGGAAGTGGCTACACCTTC	CATQRTGGGSGYTF
NA	TRBV7-3	NA	TRBJ2-5	TGTGCCAGCAGCTTACTAACGGCGGAACAAGAGACCCAGTACTTC	CASSLLTAEQETQYF
NA	TRBV19	NA	TRBJ1-1	TGTGCCAGTAGTATAGGAGTGAACACTGAAGCTTTCTTT	CASSIGVNTEAFF
TRBD1	TRBV5-1	NA	TRBJ1-2	TGCGCCAGCAGCCTCCAGGCAGGGACAGACTATGGCTACACCTTC	CASSLQAGTDYGYTF
NA	TRBV18	NA	TRBJ1-5	TGTGCCAGCTCACACCGGCGGGGAGGAAGCAATCAGCCCCAGCATTTT	CASSHRRGGSNQPQHF
NA	TRBV19	NA	TRBJ1-2	TGTGCCAGTAAGAAGAGGGACTATGGCTACACCTTC	CASKKRDYGYTF
NA	TRBV7-9	NA	TRBJ2-7	TGTGCCAGCAGCTCCAGACACGAGCAGTACTTC	CASSSRHEQYF
NA	TRBV25-1	NA	TRBJ1-2	TGTGCCAGCAGTGAGAGGAGGGTAGGGGGCTATGGCTACACCTTC	CASSERRVGGYGYTF
NA	TRBV5-4	NA	TRBJ2-3	TGTGCCAGCAGCTTGAGCGGGAGCACAGATACGCAGTATTTT	CASSLSGSTDTQYF
NA	TRBV9	NA	TRBJ1-5	TGTGCCAGCAGCCCCAGCGTAAATGATCAGCCCCAGCATTTT	CASSPSVNDQPQHF